What follows is one TCR beta chain and its context. Reverse transcription used about 0.45 to 1 ug RNA and random hexamers. Each CDR3 protein gets one entry after TCRdb re-called the immunoSEQ multiplex PCR reads with MiXCR. The data show about 290,000 distinct CDR3 sequences, around 85% seen once. Trimming pared 2 bases from V and 1 base from J, leaving 4 bases between. The CDR3 covers 13 residues. CDR1 and CDR2 from the germline V gene are SEHNR and FQNEAQ (reference sequence). This entry comes from a study of CD8 T cells in Susac syndrome. Sequenced material: CD8+ T cells from PBMCs. The source is a human donor with multiple sclerosis. The V call is TRBV7-9, the J call TRBJ2-3, with no clear D. The CDR3 DNA is TGTGCCAGCAGCTTACCACGCACAGATACGCAGTATTTT. This encodes CASSLPRTDTQYF. Variable domain in full (rest from reference TRBV7-9 and TRBJ2-3): DTGVSQNPRHKITKRGQNVTFRCDPISEHNRLYWYRQTLGQGPEFLTYFQNEAQLEKSRLLSDRFSAERPKGSFSTLEIQRTEQGDSAMYLCASSLPRTDTQYFGPGTRLTVL.